Listed below are T cell receptor beta chains from one sample, sequenced in a study of T cells after yellow fever vaccination. TCRdb re-derived calls from the 5' RACE reads in MiXCR, one entry per CDR3 protein. This table holds some 100,000 distinct CDR3 sequences, approximately 7.1% found once. This material consisted of CD4+ T cells sorted from PBMCs, taken around 45 days after the first yellow fever vaccination. These receptor sequences come from a man younger than 35 who received the YFV17D yellow fever vaccine. Both conserved end residues are part of each CDR3. Fields, in order: D gene, J gene, CDR3 length, clone size, V gene, CDR3 DNA, CDR3 protein. D genes are given only for firm matches. Size is omitted from some rows. Given values are once, few, many or a class for expanded clones.

>-|TRBJ1-1|14|many|TRBV20-1
TGCAGTGCTAGAGATCACGGGGGTTGGACTGAAGCTTTCTTT
CSARDHGGWTEAFF
>TRBD1|TRBJ2-3|13|many|TRBV5-1
TGCGCCAGCAGGACAGGGAGCACAGATACGCAGTATTTT
CASRTGSTDTQYF
>TRBD1|TRBJ1-5|15|many|TRBV20-1
TGCAGTGCTGGGACAGGGCCCTATAGCAATCAGCCCCAGCATTTT
CSAGTGPYSNQPQHF
>TRBD2|TRBJ2-1|15|many|TRBV4-3
TGCGCCAGCAGTCGACTAGCGGGGAATAACAATGAGCAGTTCTTC
CASSRLAGNNNEQFF
>-|TRBJ2-4|13|many|TRBV20-1
TGCAGTGCTGGAGTAGCGACTTCAAACATTCAGTACTTC
CSAGVATSNIQYF
>-|TRBJ2-7|14|many|TRBV4-3
TGCGCCAGCAGCCAAGTTAGGGGACCCTACGAGCAGTACTTC
CASSQVRGPYEQYF
>TRBD2|TRBJ2-3|17|few|TRBV11-2
TGTGCCAGCAGCTTAGGTCGGGGGGGGCGGGGGAAAGATACGCAGTATTTT
CASSLGRGGRGKDTQYF
>TRBD1|TRBJ1-1|13|many|TRBV5-5
TGTGCCAGCAGCCGCTCAGGGGGGGGTGAAGCTTTCTTT
CASSRSGGGEAFF
>-|TRBJ1-1|12|many|TRBV7-2
TGTGCCAGCAGCACCGACCCCACTGAAGCTTTCTTT
CASSTDPTEAFF
>-|TRBJ1-6|13|many|TRBV10-3
TGTGCCATCAGTATAGGCTATAATTCACCCCTCCACTTT
CAISIGYNSPLHF
>-|TRBJ1-4|12|many|TRBV7-2
TGTGCCAGCAGCTTAAATCAGGAAAAACTGTTTTTT
CASSLNQEKLFF
>-|TRBJ1-2|14|-|TRBV10-3
TGTGCCATCAGGGCCGGGACAACGGTGGAGGGCTACACCTTC
CAIRAGTTVEGYTF
>-|TRBJ1-3|15|-|TRBV5-1
TGCGCCAGCAGCTCCCTAGGTGACAGAGGAAACACCATATATTTT
CASSSLGDRGNTIYF
>-|TRBJ2-7|13|many|TRBV4-3
TGCGCCAGCAGCCGGGAGGTCGCCTACGAGCAGTACTTC
CASSREVAYEQYF
>-|TRBJ1-5|15|many|TRBV7-2
TGTGCCAGCAGCCGCGGCGGGGGAGGGAATCAGCCCCAGCATTTT
CASSRGGGGNQPQHF
>-|TRBJ1-1|14|many|TRBV14
TGTGCCAGCAGCCAGGGGAGAAAATTCACTGAAGCTTTCTTT
CASSQGRKFTEAFF
>-|TRBJ1-1|13|many|TRBV7-2
TGTGCCAGCAGCTTTCAGGTGGCCACTGAAGCTTTCTTT
CASSFQVATEAFF
>-|TRBJ1-1|15|many|TRBV28
TGTGCCAGCCCCCCCTTCTTTTCGGGTAACACTGAAGCTTTCTTT
CASPPFFSGNTEAFF
>-|TRBJ2-6|14|many|TRBV7-2
TGTGCCAGCAGCTTCCAGGGCTGGGCCAACGTCCTGACTTTC
CASSFQGWANVLTF
>-|TRBJ1-1|11|many|TRBV20-1
TGCAGTGCTAGGGAGAACACTGAAGCTTTCTTT
CSARENTEAFF
>-|TRBJ2-5|15|-|TRBV28
TGTGCCAGCACCCCGGGGGGCCTCCGGGGGGAGACCCAGTACTTC
CASTPGGLRGETQYF
>-|TRBJ1-2|17|many|TRBV15
TGTGCCACCAGCGCAACCGGGACTCGCCGATATAACTATGGCTACACCTTC
CATSATGTRRYNYGYTF
>TRBD1|TRBJ1-6|15|many|TRBV9
TGTGCCAGCAGCGCTAGACAGGGATATAATTCACCCCTCCACTTT
CASSARQGYNSPLHF
>TRBD1|TRBJ1-4|16|few|TRBV4-2
TGTGCCAGCAGCCAACAGGGGGGACAAGTAAGAGAAAAACTGTTTTTT
CASSQQGGQVREKLFF
>-|TRBJ2-1|16|few|TRBV4-3
TGCGCCAGCAGCCAAGATCCATTTAAAACCTACAATGAGCAGTTCTTC
CASSQDPFKTYNEQFF
>-|TRBJ1-5|13|many|TRBV30
TGTGCCTGGGCCTTAGGGGGCAATCAGCCCCAGCATTTT
CAWALGGNQPQHF
>TRBD2|TRBJ2-1|15|-|TRBV20-1
TGCTGTGCTAGGGATTCGGGCGGGGGCTACAATGAGCAGTTCTTC
CCARDSGGGYNEQFF
>TRBD2|TRBJ2-5|17|-|TRBV3-1
TGTGCCTGCAGCCTTGGGACTAGCGGGGGGACACAAGAGACCCAGTACTTC
CACSLGTSGGTQETQYF
>-|TRBJ1-1|11|many|TRBV25-1
TGTGCCAGTCAAGGGGGGACTGAAGCTTTCTTT
CASQGGTEAFF
>-|TRBJ2-5|14|many|TRBV14
TGTGCCAGCAGCCAAGTTTTGAGCGTCGAGACCCAGTACTTC
CASSQVLSVETQYF
>-|TRBJ2-3|14|many|TRBV5-1
TGCGCCACCGCTCCCCAGCTTCCCACAGATACGCAGTATTTT
CATAPQLPTDTQYF
>-|TRBJ1-1|16|many|TRBV7-9
TGTGCCAGCAGCCCCCAAGGTTGGGGGAAGAACACTGAAGCTTTCTTT
CASSPQGWGKNTEAFF
>TRBD2|TRBJ2-1|14|many|TRBV6-2/TRBV6-3
TGTGCCAGCAGACGAGCGGGGGGTAGCCATGAGCAGTTCTTC
CASRRAGGSHEQFF
>-|TRBJ1-2|12|many|TRBV5-5
TGTGCCAGCAGCTTGCTAGGGGAAGGCTACACCTTC
CASSLLGEGYTF
>TRBD2|TRBJ2-3|15|many|TRBV5-1
TGCGCCAGCAGCTTACTAGCGGGGGCCACAGATACGCAGTATTTT
CASSLLAGATDTQYF
>-|TRBJ2-1|19|-|TRBV21-1
TGTGCCAGCAGCAAAGTACCCCGACGTCGCTGCGGGGGCAAGGGTGAGCAGTTCTTC
CASSKVPRRRCGGKGEQFF
>-|TRBJ1-1|14|many|TRBV5-1
TGCGCCAGCAGCTTGGCATGGAAGAACACTGAAGCTTTCTTT
CASSLAWKNTEAFF
>TRBD1|TRBJ1-2|14|many|TRBV6-2/TRBV6-3
TGTGCCAGCAGTGGACCAACAGGGGTAGGCGGCTACACCTTC
CASSGPTGVGGYTF
>-|TRBJ1-3|15|many|TRBV20-1
TGCAGTGCTACCCGACAGAAGCTCTCTGGAAACACCATATATTTT
CSATRQKLSGNTIYF
>TRBD2|TRBJ2-3|14|many|TRBV20-1
TGCAGTGCTAACGTCGGGCGGGGGGGAGATACGCAGTATTTT
CSANVGRGGDTQYF
>TRBD1|TRBJ2-3|13|many|TRBV29-1
TGCAGCGTCGGACAGGGGGCACGAGATACGCAGTATTTT
CSVGQGARDTQYF
>TRBD2|TRBJ2-3|17|-|TRBV5-1
TGCGCCAGCGCGGGGGTAGCGGGGGGGCCGAGCACAGATACGCAGTATTTT
CASAGVAGGPSTDTQYF
>-|TRBJ2-2|15|many|TRBV5-1
TGCGCCAGCAGCTTGGGCCCCTCGGGGCCCGGGGAGCTGTTTTTT
CASSLGPSGPGELFF
>-|TRBJ2-3|14|many|TRBV9
TGTGCCAGCAGCGTACTGGAGGGCACAGATACGCAGTATTTT
CASSVLEGTDTQYF
>-|TRBJ2-3|14|many|TRBV5-1
TGCGCCAGCAGCTTCGGTAGCCCCACAGATACGCAGTATTTT
CASSFGSPTDTQYF
>-|TRBJ1-2|12|many|TRBV5-6
TGTGCCAGCAGCTCCGGTGGATATGGCTACACCTTC
CASSSGGYGYTF
>-|TRBJ1-5|14|many|TRBV3-1
TGTGCCAGCAGCCAATTTTCGGGGGAACAGCCCCAGCATTTT
CASSQFSGEQPQHF